Reported below is one T cell receptor (beta chain). Its antigen specificity is not known. Per-nucleotide qualities are absent, and no much larger clonotype sits a single base away. The CDR3, from cysteine to phenylalanine, totals 16 residues. The retained sequence is limited to the CDR3, 48 bases, with the frame set at the first base. From the germline V gene, CDR1 is KGHSH and CDR2 is LQKENI. Trimming at the junction amounts to 4 bases on V and 0 bases on J, and the germline ends lie 12 bases apart. This sample stems from a study of siplizumab effects on memory and regulatory T cells (dated by TCRdb to about 2019). As for the study more broadly: The study examined how the anti-CD2 antibody siplizumab affects alloreactive T-cell subsets in allogeneic mixed lymphocyte reactions built from human PBMCs.

Results and caveats for the whole study, not just this receptor: Of the alloreactive CD4+ clones that could be mapped, the Treg-derived share averaged approximately 69% with siplizumab compared with approximately 25% in control reactions. Compared with memory T cells, unstimulated naive T cells appeared more diverse, and naive cells seemed to make a substantial contribution to the alloresponse. Because sequences below about 10^-5 frequency were poorly captured, only a minor fraction of alloreactive clones could be mapped to unstimulated subsets. The cumulative frequency of alloreactive sequences that could be traced back to unstimulated CD4+ memory T cells was significantly reduced by siplizumab. For roughly 75-97% of proliferating CD4+ or CD8+ clones, no naive or memory phenotype could be assigned. Whether proliferating Tregs from siplizumab cultures were suppressive was not functionally confirmed.

The receptor library was made with the immunoSEQ multiplex PCR assay. The deep sequencing platform assayed some 90,000 TCR templates per sample. Genomic DNA extracted from sorted T cells was used for TCRbeta CDR3 sequencing. The original methods were these. Clonal analysis of TCRbeta CDR3 data was done in the R programming language. Alloreactive CD4+ and CD8+ clones were identified by comparing unstimulated samples to CFSE-low samples taken after the reaction. Alloreactive CD4+ clones were assigned to regulatory or non-regulatory origin by matching sequences to sorted unstimulated Treg and non-Treg repertoires. The table was pulled from immuneACCESS by TCRdb, which kept in-frame rearrangements only. Such tables lose some clones; where checked, under half of the loss comes from unresolved V genes, and the rest has no known cause. V and J calls and clone size are given by that table; D and trimming were obtained from the DNA. The sample table contains about 120,000 clones; only one count was recorded for approximately 92% of them. Under 0.2% of the sample goes to the ten largest clones.

TCRbeta CDR3 sequencing was performed on sorted unstimulated T cells and on proliferating T cells recovered from mixed lymphocyte reactions. Fresh whole blood from under 13 HLA-typed healthy donors was used as the source from which PBMCs were isolated. Unstimulated CD4+ non-regulatory T cells were FACS-sorted to map the origin of alloreactive clones. The chain uses TRBV18 and TRBJ1-4; no D gene is confidently identified. The receptor's source is a human donor in good health. Material for sequencing was non-Treg CD4+ T cells sorted from blood. The sample's cell subset or site, from its label and the paper: FACS-sorted unstimulated CD4+ non-regulatory T cells. The nucleotides are TGTGCCAGCTCACAAACCCCCCGGTCAACTAATGAAAAACTGTTTTTT. The translation is CASSQTPRSTNEKLFF.